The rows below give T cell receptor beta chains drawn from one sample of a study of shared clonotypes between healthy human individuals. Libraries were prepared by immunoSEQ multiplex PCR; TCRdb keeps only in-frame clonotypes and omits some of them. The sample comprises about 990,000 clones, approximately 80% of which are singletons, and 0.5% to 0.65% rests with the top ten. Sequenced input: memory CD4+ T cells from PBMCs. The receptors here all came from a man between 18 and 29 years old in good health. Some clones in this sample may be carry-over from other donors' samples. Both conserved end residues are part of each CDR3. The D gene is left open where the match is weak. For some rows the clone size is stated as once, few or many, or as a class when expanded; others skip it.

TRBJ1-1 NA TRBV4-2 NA CASSQDRRLEAFF TGTGCCAGCAGCCAAGATCGGAGGCTTGAAGCTTTCTTT
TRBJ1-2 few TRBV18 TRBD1 CASSPSDRNPYGYTF TGTGCCAGCTCACCTTCGGACAGGAACCCCTATGGCTACACCTTC
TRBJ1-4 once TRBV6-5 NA CASSYWAGLNEKLFF TGTGCCAGCAGTTACTGGGCAGGACTGAATGAAAAACTGTTTTTT
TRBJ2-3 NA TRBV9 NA CASSDREGATDTQYF TGTGCCAGCAGCGACAGGGAGGGAGCCACAGATACGCAGTATTTT
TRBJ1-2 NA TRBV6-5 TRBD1 CASRMGQGAYGYTF TGTGCCAGCAGGATGGGACAGGGGGCGTATGGCTACACCTTC
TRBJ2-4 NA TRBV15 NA CATSLSRDIQYF TGTGCCACCAGCCTCAGCCGGGACATTCAGTACTTC
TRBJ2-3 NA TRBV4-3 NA CASSPQRAPPSTDTQYF TGCGCCAGCAGCCCCCAGCGGGCTCCTCCAAGCACAGATACGCAGTATTTT
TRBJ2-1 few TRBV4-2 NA CASSQDLREMRNEQFF TGTGCCAGCAGCCAAGATCTTCGGGAGATGAGGAATGAGCAGTTCTTC
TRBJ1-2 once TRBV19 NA CASSKQGVEYGYTF TGTGCCAGTAGTAAACAGGGAGTCGAATATGGCTACACCTTC
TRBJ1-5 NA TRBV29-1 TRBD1 CSVLQGVGQPQHF TGCAGCGTCTTACAGGGGGTAGGTCAGCCCCAGCATTTT
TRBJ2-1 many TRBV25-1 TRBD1 CASSDQGARGEQFF TGTGCCAGCAGTGACCAGGGGGCTAGAGGTGAGCAGTTCTTC
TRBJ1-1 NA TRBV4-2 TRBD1 CASSRGGQGYTEAFF TGTGCCAGCAGCCGGGGGGGACAGGGGTACACTGAAGCTTTCTTT
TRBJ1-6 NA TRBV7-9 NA CASQTAERSPLHF TGTGCCAGTCAGACAGCCGAGAGATCACCCCTCCACTTT
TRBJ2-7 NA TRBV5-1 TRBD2 CASSLALAGGYEQYF TGCGCCAGCAGCCTGGCCCTAGCGGGAGGGTACGAGCAGTACTTC
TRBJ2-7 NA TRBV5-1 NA CASSLPTASYEQYF TGCGCCAGCAGCTTACCGACAGCCTCCTACGAGCAGTACTTC
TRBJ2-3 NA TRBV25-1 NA CASSEFRGGADTQYF TGTGCCAGCAGTGAATTTCGGGGTGGGGCAGATACGCAGTATTTT
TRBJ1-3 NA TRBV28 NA CASRSQGRGENTIYF TGTGCCAGCAGATCCCAGGGGAGGGGAGAAAACACCATATATTTT
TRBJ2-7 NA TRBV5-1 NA CASSLESQGYEQYF TGCGCCAGCAGCTTGGAATCGCAGGGCTACGAGCAGTACTTC
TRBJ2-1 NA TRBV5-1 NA CASRRGEYNEQFF TGCGCCAGTAGACGTGGGGAATACAATGAGCAGTTCTTC
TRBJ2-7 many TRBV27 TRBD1 CASSLQGAYEQYF TGTGCCAGCAGCCTCCAGGGGGCCTACGAGCAGTACTTC